A single sample is the source of the 17 T cell receptor beta chains below, sequenced in a study of blood T cell repertoires in COVID-19 (dated by TCRdb to about 2020). Receptors were amplified or captured by the immunoSEQ multiplex PCR assay. TCRdb's version of the immuneACCESS table is confined to in-frame rearrangements and falls short of the full clone set. An unresolved V gene accounts for under half of the shortfall where checked; the remainder is of unknown origin. In this sample the table shows about 130,000 clones, 70% to 85% of which occur a single time. Of the sample, roughly 15% falls within the top ten clones. Sample: peripheral blood. These receptor sequences come from a woman between 45 and 60 years old with acute or convalescent COVID-19.

This clone has a handful of counts. This chain connects TRBV29-1 to TRBJ1-4, with 7 bases that match TRBD1. The J segment lost 7 bases and the V segment lost 4 bases, leaving 9 bases of the junction unmatched. Germline assignment: CDR1 SQVTM and CDR2 ANQGSEA. The CDR3 has 14 amino acids. The CDR3 nucleotides are TGCAGCGTTGCGTTAACAGGGGTTGGTGAAAAACTGTTTTTT. Amino acid sequence: CSVALTGVGEKLFF.

This chain joins TRBV30 and TRBJ1-5; D is unresolved. Germline CDR1 GTSNPN, CDR2 SVGIG (reference sequence). V lost 1 base to trimming and J lost 4 bases, with 11 bases between them. The CDR3 has 14 residues. The CDR3 DNA sequence: TGTGCCTGGAGTGCCCCAGGTGGGAATCAGCCCCAGCATTTT. Its protein product is CAWSAPGGNQPQHF. Full variable domain (remainder filled in from reference TRBV30 and TRBJ1-5): SQTIHQWPATLVQPVGSPLSLECTVEGTSNPNLYWYRQAAGRGLQLLFYSVGIGQISSEVPQNLSASRPQDRQFILSSKKLLLSDSGFYLCAWSAPGGNQPQHFGDGTRLSIL.

This chain links TRBV6-1 with TRBJ2-7; TRBD2 aligns across 15 bases. This CDR3 has 18 residues. CDR1 and CDR2 from the germline V gene are MNHNS and SASEGT. Trimming removed 4 bases from V and 4 bases from J; junction bases left unmatched: 11. CDR3 DNA: TGTGCCAGCAGTGCTACCCCGGGACTAGCGGGGGGCTTTTACGAGCAGTACTTC. Its translation: CASSATPGLAGGFYEQYF.

The V gene is TRBV4-1, the J gene TRBJ2-1; TRBD2 agrees at 9 bases. The V segment lost 4 bases and the J segment 5 bases; nucleotides outside the gene matches: 9. Looked up from germline, CDR1 is MGHRA and CDR2 is YSYEKL. CDR3 length: 16 residues. The CDR3, as DNA: TGCGCCAGCAGCCTCATCAGCGGGGGGCCCCACAATGAGCAGTTCTTC. Its protein product is CASSLISGGPHNEQFF.

The chain joins TRBV5-8 to TRBJ1-5, with 7 bases identical to TRBD1. The CDR3 has 18 amino acids. V shed 2 bases and J 2 bases; nucleotides not matched to a gene: 13. The germline gives CDR1 SGHTS, CDR2 YDEGEE. The CDR3 spells CASSFEAGGLGGNQPQHF. In DNA, the CDR3 is TGTGCCAGCAGCTTCGAAGCAGGGGGGCTGGGTGGCAATCAGCCCCAGCATTTT.

CDR3 protein: CASRRQDPITNYGYTF. The CDR3 bases are TGTGCCAGCAGGCGACAGGACCCTATAACTAACTATGGCTACACCTTC. The J gene is TRBJ1-2, the V gene TRBV2, with D tentatively TRBD1 (6 bases). The CDR3 runs 16 residues. Per the germline V gene, CDR1 is SNHLY and CDR2 is FYNNEI. V was pared by 6 bases and J by 0 bases, with 17 bases between. The whole variable domain, filled in from reference TRBV2 and TRBJ1-2, reads EPEVTQTPSHQVTQMGQEVILRCVPISNHLYFYWYRQILGQKVEFLVSFYNNEISEKSEIFDDQFSVERPDGSNFTLKIRSTKLEDSAMYFCASRRQDPITNYGYTFGSGTRLTVV.

This clone appeared once. The CDR3 coding sequence is TGCGCCAGCAGTGAGTCAAGGGGTAATCAGCCCCAGCATTTT. Protein: CASSESRGNQPQHF. The J gene is TRBJ1-5, the V gene TRBV10-2, with D possibly being TRBD1 (5 bases). Germline CDR1 reads WSHSY; CDR2 reads SAAADI. V gave up 0 bases and J gave up 4 bases, with 7 bases separating them. The CDR3 has 14 amino acids.

The rearrangement joins TRBV6-5 to TRBJ1-6; 9 bases are shared with TRBD1. Germline V lookup: CDR1 MNHEY, CDR2 SVGAGI. The CDR3 runs to 15 residues. V lost 6 bases, J lost 4 bases, and 4 bases stayed unmatched. The CDR3 nucleotides are TGTGCCAGCAGAATGACAGGGGGTTATAATTCACCCCTCCACTTT. It encodes CASRMTGGYNSPLHF.

The chain carries TRBV10-2 and TRBJ1-2; D is ambiguous. Deletions cut 0 bases from V and 9 bases from J, with 11 bases between. From germline, CDR1 is WSHSY and CDR2 SAAADI. The CDR3 is 13 amino acids. The CDR3 loop is CASSESRVTSYTF. In nucleotides, the CDR3 is TGCGCCAGCAGTGAGTCAAGAGTTACCAGCTACACCTTC.

This chain links TRBV19 with TRBJ1-1, with D possibly being TRBD1 (5 bases). V lost 5 bases, J lost 12 bases, and 19 bases lay in between. Germline lookup yields CDR1 LNHDA and CDR2 SQIVND (reference sequence). There are 13 residues in the CDR3. CDR3 amino acids: CASSPRGGEISFF. The DNA of the CDR3 is TGTGCCAGTAGTCCACGCGGGGGAGAGATATCTTTCTTT.

The genes are TRBV3-1 (or the pseudogene TRBV3-2) and TRBJ1-6, with D possibly matching TRBD1 (5 bases). The CDR3 has 15 amino acids. Trimming took off 1 base at V and 9 bases at J, with 13 bases between the two ends. CDR1 and CDR2 (germline): LGHDT, YNNKEL (reference sequence). The CDR3 sequence: CASSQGAQVASPLHF. In nucleotides, the CDR3 is TGTGCCAGCAGCCAAGGCGCACAGGTCGCTTCACCCCTCCACTTT.

This clone was counted once. The chain carries TRBV13 and TRBJ1-3; weak D call: TRBD1 (5 bases). The V gene lost 5 bases and the J gene lost 4 bases, with 15 bases spanning the gap. CDR3 size: 15 residues. Germline V lookup: CDR1 PRHDT, CDR2 FYEKMQ (reference sequence). Written as DNA, the CDR3 is TGTGCCAGCAGCACAGGACCCTCCGGAGGAAACACCATATATTTT. It encodes CASSTGPSGGNTIYF.

The rearrangement joins TRBV27 to TRBJ1-2; D possibly corresponds to TRBD1 (6 bases). Germline V lookup: CDR1 MNHEY, CDR2 SMNVEV (reference sequence). The CDR3 has 13 amino acids. Trimming removed 2 bases at V and 6 bases at J, with 10 bases between. Written as DNA, the CDR3 is TGTGCCAGCAGTTTAGGACAGTCGAATGGCTACACCTTC. Amino acid sequence: CASSLGQSNGYTF.

The chain combines TRBV30 with TRBJ2-6, with D unclear. The CDR3 sequence is 14 residues long. The germline CDR1 and CDR2 sequences are GTSNPN and SVGIG (reference sequence). V dropped 5 bases and J dropped 0 bases, with 8 bases sitting between them. The CDR3 DNA is TGTGCCTGGCTCGACAACTCTGGGGCCAACGTCCTGACTTTC. Translation: CAWLDNSGANVLTF.

The chain couples TRBV6-5 to TRBJ2-2; TRBD1 is a possible D gene (5 bases). V dropped 11 bases and J dropped 5 bases, with 15 bases sitting between them. The germline CDR1 and CDR2 sequences are MNHEY and SVGAGI. The CDR3 consists of 13 residues. This CDR3 reads CAARLRVTGELFF. The CDR3 region has the DNA TGTGCCGCCAGACTCAGGGTTACCGGGGAGCTGTTTTTT.

This clone appeared once. The chain carries TRBV10-3 and TRBJ2-7; 9 nucleotides agree with TRBD1. CDR1 ENHRY and CDR2 SYGVKD come from the germline V gene. CDR3 length equals 13 residues. Trimming removed 6 bases from V and 3 bases from J; junction bases left unmatched: 3. The CDR3 here is CAISRTGDYEQYF. CDR3 DNA sequence: TGTGCCATCAGCCGGACAGGGGACTACGAGCAGTACTTC.

Comments on this clone: This same CDR3 is encoded by further DNA sequences in the sample. The rearrangement joins TRBV7-2 to TRBJ1-3; 7 bases are shared with TRBD1. V dropped 3 bases and J dropped 4; count of bases not matched to a gene: 6. The CDR3 runs 15 residues. The V gene's germline CDR1 is SGHTA and CDR2 FQGNSA. The CDR3 DNA sequence: TGTGCCAGCAGCTTCGACAGGGCTAAGGGAAACACCATATATTTT. Its translation is CASSFDRAKGNTIYF. Full variable domain (outside the CDR3, taken from reference TRBV7-2 and TRBJ1-3): GAGVSQSPSNKVTEKGKDVELRCDPISGHTALYWYRQSLGQGLEFLIYFQGNSAPDKSGLPSDRFSAERTGGSVSTLTIQRTQQEDSAVYLCASSFDRAKGNTIYFGEGSWLTVV.